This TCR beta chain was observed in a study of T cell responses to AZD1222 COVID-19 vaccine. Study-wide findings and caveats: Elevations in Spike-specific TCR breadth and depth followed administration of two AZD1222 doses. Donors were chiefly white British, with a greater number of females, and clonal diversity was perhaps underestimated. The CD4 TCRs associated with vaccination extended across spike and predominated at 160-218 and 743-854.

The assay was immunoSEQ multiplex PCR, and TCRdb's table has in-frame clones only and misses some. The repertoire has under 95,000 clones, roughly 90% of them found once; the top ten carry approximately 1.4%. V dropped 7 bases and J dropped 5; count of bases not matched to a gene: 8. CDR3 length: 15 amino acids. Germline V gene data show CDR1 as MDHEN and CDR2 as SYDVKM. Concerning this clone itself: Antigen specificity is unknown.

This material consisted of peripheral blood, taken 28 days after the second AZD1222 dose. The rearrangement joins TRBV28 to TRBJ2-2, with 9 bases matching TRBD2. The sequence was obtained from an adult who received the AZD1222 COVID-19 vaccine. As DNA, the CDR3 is TGTGCCAGCAATCGCGGGGGGGCAGGGACCGGGGAGCTGTTTTTT. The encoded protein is CASNRGGAGTGELFF.